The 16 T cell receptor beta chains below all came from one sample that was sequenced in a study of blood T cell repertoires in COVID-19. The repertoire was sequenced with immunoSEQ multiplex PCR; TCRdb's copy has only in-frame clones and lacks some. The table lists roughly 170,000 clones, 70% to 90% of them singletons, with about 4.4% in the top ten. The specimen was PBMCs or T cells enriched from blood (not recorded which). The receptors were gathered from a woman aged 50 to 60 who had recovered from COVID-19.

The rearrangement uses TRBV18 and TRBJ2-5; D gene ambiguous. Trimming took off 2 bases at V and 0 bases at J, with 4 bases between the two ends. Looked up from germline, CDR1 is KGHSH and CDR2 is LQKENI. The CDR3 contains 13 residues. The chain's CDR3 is CASSPSDQETQYF. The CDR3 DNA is TGTGCCAGCTCACCATCAGACCAAGAGACCCAGTACTTC.

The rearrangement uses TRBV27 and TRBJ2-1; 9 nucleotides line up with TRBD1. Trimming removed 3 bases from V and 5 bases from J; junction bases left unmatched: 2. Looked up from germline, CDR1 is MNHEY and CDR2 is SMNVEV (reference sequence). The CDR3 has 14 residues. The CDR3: CASSFRQGDNEQFF. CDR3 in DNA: TGTGCCAGCAGTTTCCGACAGGGGGACAATGAGCAGTTCTTC.

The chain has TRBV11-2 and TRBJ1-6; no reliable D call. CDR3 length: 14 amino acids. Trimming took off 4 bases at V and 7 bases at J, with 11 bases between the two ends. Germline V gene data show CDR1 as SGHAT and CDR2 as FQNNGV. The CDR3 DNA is TGTGCCAGCAGCTGGGCGAGTGGGAATTCACCCCTCCACTTT. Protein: CASSWASGNSPLHF.

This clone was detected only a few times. The CDR3 here is CASRGSRSTIYF. The CDR3 nucleotides read TGTGCCTCCCGGGGGAGTAGGAGTACCATATATTTT. The chain recombines TRBV28 with TRBJ1-3; D is possibly TRBD1 (5 bases). V was clipped by 11 bases and J by 10 bases, with 18 bases between them. Germline lookup yields CDR1 MDHEN and CDR2 SYDVKM. The length of the CDR3 is 12 residues.

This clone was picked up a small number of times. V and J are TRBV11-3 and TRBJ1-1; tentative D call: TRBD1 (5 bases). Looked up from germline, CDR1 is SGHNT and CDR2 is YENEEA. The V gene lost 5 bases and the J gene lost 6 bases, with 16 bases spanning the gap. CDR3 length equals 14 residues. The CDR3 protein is CASSPRQNTPEAFF. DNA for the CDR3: TGTGCCAGCAGCCCCCGACAGAATACCCCTGAAGCTTTCTTT.

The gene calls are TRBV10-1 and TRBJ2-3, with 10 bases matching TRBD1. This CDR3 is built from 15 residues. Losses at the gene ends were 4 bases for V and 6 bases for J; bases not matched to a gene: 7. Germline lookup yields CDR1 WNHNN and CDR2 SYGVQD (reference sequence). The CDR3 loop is CASSGGQGERDTQYF. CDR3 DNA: TGCGCCAGCAGTGGAGGACAGGGGGAGAGGGATACGCAGTATTTT.

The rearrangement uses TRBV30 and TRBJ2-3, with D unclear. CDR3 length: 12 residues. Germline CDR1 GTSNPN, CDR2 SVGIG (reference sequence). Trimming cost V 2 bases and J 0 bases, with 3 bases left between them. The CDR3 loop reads CAWSPSTDTQYF. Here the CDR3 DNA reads TGTGCCTGGAGTCCTAGCACAGATACGCAGTATTTT.

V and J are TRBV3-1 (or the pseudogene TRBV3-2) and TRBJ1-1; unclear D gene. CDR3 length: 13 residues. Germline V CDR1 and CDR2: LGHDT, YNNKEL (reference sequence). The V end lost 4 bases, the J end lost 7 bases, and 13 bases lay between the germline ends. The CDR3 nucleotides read TGTGCCAGCAGCCGGGAGGGTCTTGGTGAAGCTTTCTTT. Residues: CASSREGLGEAFF.

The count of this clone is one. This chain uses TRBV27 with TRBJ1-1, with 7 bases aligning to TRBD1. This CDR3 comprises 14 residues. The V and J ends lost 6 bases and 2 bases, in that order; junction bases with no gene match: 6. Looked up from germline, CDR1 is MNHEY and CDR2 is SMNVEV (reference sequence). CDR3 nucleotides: TGTGCCAGCAGACTTTGGGACAGCAACACTGAAGCTTTCTTT. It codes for CASRLWDSNTEAFF.

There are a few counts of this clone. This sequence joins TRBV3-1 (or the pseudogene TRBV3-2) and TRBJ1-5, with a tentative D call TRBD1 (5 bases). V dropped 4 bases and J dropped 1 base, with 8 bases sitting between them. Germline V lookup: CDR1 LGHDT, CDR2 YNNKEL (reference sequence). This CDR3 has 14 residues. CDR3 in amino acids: CASSRGGSNQPQHF. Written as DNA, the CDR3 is TGTGCCAGCAGCCGCGGGGGGAGCAATCAGCCCCAGCATTTT.

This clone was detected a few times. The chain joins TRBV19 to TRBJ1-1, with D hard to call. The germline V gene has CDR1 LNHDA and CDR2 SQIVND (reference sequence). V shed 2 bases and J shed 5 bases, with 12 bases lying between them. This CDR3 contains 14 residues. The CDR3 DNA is TGTGCCAGTAGTATACGTTCCCGCGGGACTGAAGCTTTCTTT. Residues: CASSIRSRGTEAFF.

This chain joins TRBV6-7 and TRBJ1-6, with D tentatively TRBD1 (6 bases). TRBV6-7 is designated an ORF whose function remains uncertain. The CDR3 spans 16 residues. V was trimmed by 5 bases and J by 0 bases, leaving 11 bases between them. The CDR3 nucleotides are TGTGCCAGCAGTGCAGGGGCCCGCTCCTATAATTCACCCCTCCACTTT. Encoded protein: CASSAGARSYNSPLHF.

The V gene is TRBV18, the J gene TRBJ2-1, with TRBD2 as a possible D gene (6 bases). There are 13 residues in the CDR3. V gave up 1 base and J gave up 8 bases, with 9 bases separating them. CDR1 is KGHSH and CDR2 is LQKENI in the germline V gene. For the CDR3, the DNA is TGTGCCAGCTCACCACGCGGGATTCATGAGCAGTTCTTC. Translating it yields CASSPRGIHEQFF.

The CDR3 coding sequence is TGTGCCAGCAGCCGAACACAGGGAGCCCAAGCTTTCTTT. The encoded protein is CASSRTQGAQAFF. The chain joins TRBV28 to TRBJ1-1, with D maybe TRBD1 (6 bases). V dropped 6 bases and J dropped 9 bases, with 17 bases sitting between them. The CDR3 is 13 residues long. Germline values: CDR1 MDHEN, CDR2 SYDVKM.

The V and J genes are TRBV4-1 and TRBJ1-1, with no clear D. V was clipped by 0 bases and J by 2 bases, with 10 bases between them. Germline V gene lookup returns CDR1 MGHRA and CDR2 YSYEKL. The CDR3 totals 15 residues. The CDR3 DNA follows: TGCGCCAGCAGCCAAGATGAGGGAGAAAACACTGAAGCTTTCTTT. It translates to CASSQDEGENTEAFF.

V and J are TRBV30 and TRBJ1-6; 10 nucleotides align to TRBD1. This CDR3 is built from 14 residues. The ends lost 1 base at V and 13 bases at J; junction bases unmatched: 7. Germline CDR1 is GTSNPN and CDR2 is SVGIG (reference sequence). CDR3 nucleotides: TGTGCCTGGAGTGCTGGGACAGGGGTTGGTCCCCTCCACTTT. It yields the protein CAWSAGTGVGPLHF. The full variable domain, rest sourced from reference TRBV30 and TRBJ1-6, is SQTIHQWPATLVQPVGSPLSLECTVEGTSNPNLYWYRQAAGRGLQLLFYSVGIGQISSEVPQNLSASRPQDRQFILSSKKLLLSDSGFYLCAWSAGTGVGPLHFGNGTRLTVT.